The 22 T cell receptor beta chains presented below share a single source sample, sequenced in a study of shared clonotypes between healthy human individuals. Profiled with immunoSEQ multiplex PCR; TCRdb holds only in-frame clones, not every one. The sample holds approximately 2.5 million clones; approximately 94% are singletons and the top ten take more than 0.12%. Input material: naive CD4+ T cells sorted from blood. This sample's subset: CD45RA+ positively selected. The receptors originated from a man younger than 35 in good health.

This clone was counted a single time. The chain recombines TRBV5-1 with TRBJ1-4; D call uncertain. V was clipped by 2 bases and J by 0 bases, with 8 bases between them. Germline V gene lookup returns CDR1 SGHRS and CDR2 YFSETQ. The CDR3 runs to 15 residues. CDR3 bases: TGCGCCAGCAGCTTTACGGGGTCAACTAATGAAAAACTGTTTTTT. Protein: CASSFTGSTNEKLFF.

The chain couples TRBV2 to TRBJ2-5; D is ambiguous. CDR3 size: 15 residues. Germline CDR1 and CDR2: SNHLY and FYNNEI. V lost 0 bases to trimming and J lost 5 bases, with 13 bases between them. The CDR3 nucleotides are TGTGCCAGCAGTGAAGCGCGGCAGAAGTGGGAGACCCAGTACTTC. The encoded protein is CASSEARQKWETQYF.

The gene calls are TRBV5-1 and TRBJ2-3; 9 bases are shared with TRBD1. Trimming removed 2 bases from V and 3 bases from J; junction bases left unmatched: 7. The CDR3 is 16 residues long. Germline V gene sequence: CDR1 SGHRS, CDR2 YFSETQ. This CDR3 is CASSFGDREGTDTQYF. The CDR3, as DNA: TGCGCCAGCAGCTTTGGGGACAGGGAAGGAACAGATACGCAGTATTTT.

The chain carries TRBV11-1 and TRBJ2-7; D gene ambiguous. V was shortened by 0 bases and J by 0 bases, with 12 bases between the two germline ends. CDR3 length equals 16 residues. The germline gives CDR1 SGHAT, CDR2 FQDESV (reference sequence). CDR3 coding DNA: TGTGCCAGCAGCTTAGCGGGCAGGATAAGCTCCTACGAGCAGTACTTC. Translating it yields CASSLAGRISSYEQYF.

The chain carries TRBV5-1 and TRBJ1-2; D is unclear. Germline CDR1 SGHRS, CDR2 YFSETQ. V lost 4 bases, J lost 3 bases, and 16 bases lay in between. The CDR3 runs to 15 residues. This chain's CDR3 is CASSQIPDGDYGYTF. The CDR3 DNA is TGCGCCAGCAGCCAAATACCGGACGGAGACTATGGCTACACCTTC. The variable domain in full, with the rest retrieved from reference TRBV5-1 and TRBJ1-2, is KAGVTQTPRYLIKTRGQQVTLSCSPISGHRSVSWYQQTPGQGLQFLFEYFSETQRNKGNFPGRFSGRQFSNSRSEMNVSTLELGDSALYLCASSQIPDGDYGYTFGSGTRLTVV.

CDR3 DNA: TGTGCCAGCAGGAAAGCGGGAGAGGTTTACGAGCAGTACTTC. It codes for CASRKAGEVYEQYF. The chain couples TRBV2 to TRBJ2-7; 8 nucleotides agree with TRBD2. The CDR3 is 14 residues long. Trimming took 6 bases from V and 4 from J; bases not matched to a gene: 8. Germline CDR1 reads SNHLY; CDR2 reads FYNNEI.

The chain carries TRBV5-6 and TRBJ1-1, with D possibly being TRBD1 (5 bases). Germline V CDR1 and CDR2: SGHDT, YYEEEE. The CDR3 is 13 amino acids. Trimming shortened V by 4 bases and J by 5 bases, and 12 bases separated the two germline ends. The DNA of the CDR3 is TGTGCCAGCAGCCCGTGGGGGGGAACTGAAGCTTTCTTT. Translation: CASSPWGGTEAFF. The full variable domain, with the rest looked up from reference TRBV5-6 and TRBJ1-1, is DAGVTQSPTHLIKTRGQQVTLRCSPKSGHDTVSWYQQALGQGPQFIFQYYEEEERQRGNFPDRFSGHQFPNYSSELNVNALLLGDSALYLCASSPWGGTEAFFGQGTRLTVV.

The chain combines TRBV18 with TRBJ1-4; unclear D gene. V shed 6 bases and J shed 14 bases, with 22 bases lying between them. Germline V gene sequence: CDR1 KGHSH, CDR2 LQKENI. The CDR3 totals 14 residues. The CDR3 loop is CASSLRRSQFYLFF. The CDR3, as DNA: TGTGCCAGCTCCCTTAGGAGGTCGCAGTTTTACCTGTTTTTT.

The J gene is TRBJ2-7, the V gene TRBV11-2, with TRBD1 as a possible D gene (6 bases). With 3 bases removed from V and 4 bases from J, the gap between germline ends came to 22 bases. Germline CDR1 and CDR2: SGHAT and FQNNGV. The CDR3 sequence is 17 residues long. CDR3: CASSFRGASQGGYEQYF. The CDR3 DNA sequence: TGTGCCAGCAGCTTTAGAGGGGCCTCACAGGGTGGGTACGAGCAGTACTTC.

The gene calls are TRBV5-1 and TRBJ1-1; 9 nucleotides align to TRBD1. This CDR3 is built from 16 residues. Germline lookup yields CDR1 SGHRS and CDR2 YFSETQ. With V trimmed by 4 bases and J by 4 bases, 11 bases remained unmatched. CDR3 in amino acids: CASSPIDRGSSTEAFF. The CDR3 bases are TGCGCCAGCAGCCCCATCGACAGGGGGTCCAGCACTGAAGCTTTCTTT.

This clone occurred once. The CDR3 sequence is CASSQDYGSIQETQYF. The CDR3 DNA is TGTGCCAGCAGCCAAGATTACGGGAGCATCCAAGAGACCCAGTACTTC. The chain has TRBV14 and TRBJ2-5; the D gene is possibly TRBD2 (6 bases). The CDR3 extends over 16 amino acids. CDR1 is SGHDN and CDR2 is FVKESK in the germline V gene. Trimming shortened V by 0 bases and J by 1 base, and 12 bases separated the two germline ends.

Written as DNA, the CDR3 is TGCGCCAGCAGCTTGGTATTCGGGATAGGTGGAAACACCATATATTTT. This sequence encodes CASSLVFGIGGNTIYF. The gene calls are TRBV5-1 and TRBJ1-3; D remains unclear. V shed 0 bases and J shed 3 bases, with 13 bases lying between them. Germline CDR1 is SGHRS and CDR2 is YFSETQ. The CDR3 totals 16 residues. Based on the CDR3 plus reference TRBV5-1 and TRBJ1-3, the full variable domain is KAGVTQTPRYLIKTRGQQVTLSCSPISGHRSVSWYQQTPGQGLQFLFEYFSETQRNKGNFPGRFSGRQFSNSRSEMNVSTLELGDSALYLCASSLVFGIGGNTIYFGEGSWLTVV.

The chain joins TRBV18 to TRBJ2-6, with TRBD1 matching 7 bases. V was clipped by 1 base and J by 4 bases; unmatched bases: 7. Germline lookup yields CDR1 KGHSH and CDR2 LQKENI. The CDR3 has 17 amino acids. CDR3 loop: CASSPQGAFLGANVLTF. The CDR3 bases are TGTGCCAGCTCACCACAGGGGGCCTTCTTGGGGGCCAACGTCCTGACTTTC.

The rearrangement joins TRBV7-2 to TRBJ2-3; D is possibly TRBD1 (5 bases). V lost 0 bases to trimming and J lost 1 base, with 11 bases between them. Germline V CDR1 and CDR2: SGHTA, FQGNSA. There are 16 residues in the CDR3. The CDR3 is CASSLAATDGTDTQYF. Here the CDR3 DNA reads TGTGCCAGCAGCTTAGCCGCGACAGACGGCACAGATACGCAGTATTTT.

As regards this clone: The identical CDR3 is also encoded by other nucleotide sequences in the sample. This chain links TRBV18 with TRBJ1-5; 9 positions agree with TRBD1. The germline V gene encodes CDR1 KGHSH and CDR2 LQKENI. V lost 0 bases, J lost 4 bases, and 1 base stayed unmatched. CDR3 length: 15 residues. The CDR3 bases are TGTGCCAGCTCACCACCGGGACAGGGTAATCAGCCCCAGCATTTT. Protein sequence: CASSPPGQGNQPQHF.

The J gene is TRBJ2-3, the V gene TRBV28; the D gene is possibly TRBD1 (6 bases). V was cut by 8 bases and J by 4 bases, with 16 bases left in between. Germline CDR1 MDHEN, CDR2 SYDVKM. The CDR3 is 14 residues long. The CDR3 nucleotides are TGTGCCAGCTCCGATATAGGGGGACCAGATACGCAGTATTTT. Amino acids: CASSDIGGPDTQYF.

About this clone: The junction and the germline gene differ at one end; a read error may be behind it. CDR3 region: CASSLAGGESEQFF. CDR3 bases: TGTGCCAGCAGCCTAGCGGGAGGGGAAAGTGAGCAGTTCTTC. The rearrangement joins TRBV7-2 to TRBJ2-1; the match to TRBD2 covers 12 bases. Germline-derived CDR1 and CDR2 are SGHTA and FQGNSA. The CDR3 length is 14 residues.

V gene TRBV5-4 combines with J gene TRBJ1-1; 10 nucleotides line up with TRBD1. J lost 3 bases, V lost 5 bases, and 7 bases had no gene match. In germline, CDR1 is SGHNT, CDR2 YYREEE (reference sequence). The length of the CDR3 is 15 residues. The CDR3 coding sequence is TGTGCCAGCAGTACAATGGGACAGGGGCACACTGAAGCTTTCTTT. Protein sequence: CASSTMGQGHTEAFF.

On this clone itself: The sample has other DNA sequences that encode this CDR3 too. This chain links TRBV5-1 with TRBJ2-7; D is possibly TRBD1 (6 bases). Trimming stripped 5 bases from V and 3 bases from J, with 6 bases between. The length of the CDR3 is 11 residues. Germline V gene data show CDR1 as SGHRS and CDR2 as YFSETQ. The CDR3 protein is CASRQGYEQYF. Here the CDR3 DNA reads TGCGCCAGCAGACAGGGCTACGAGCAGTACTTC.

The chain joins TRBV30 to TRBJ2-2; D tentatively fits TRBD1 or TRBD2 (5 bases each). Trimming cost V 6 bases and J 3 bases, with 14 bases left between them. This CDR3 region has 14 residues. The germline gives CDR1 GTSNPN, CDR2 SVGIG (reference sequence). This chain's CDR3 is CACRPGPHTGELFF. The CDR3 DNA is TGTGCCTGCCGCCCGGGACCTCACACCGGGGAGCTGTTTTTT. Filled out from reference TRBV30 and TRBJ2-2, the complete variable domain reads SQTIHQWPATLVQPVGSPLSLECTVEGTSNPNLYWYRQAAGRGLQLLFYSVGIGQISSEVPQNLSASRPQDRQFILSSKKLLLSDSGFYLCACRPGPHTGELFFGEGSRLTVL.

V usage is TRBV4-2 and J usage is TRBJ2-3; TRBD2 aligns across 8 bases. Germline CDR1 LGHNA, CDR2 YNFKEQ. V gave up 3 bases and J gave up 4 bases; unmatched junction bases: 6. This CDR3 is built from 15 residues. This CDR3 reads CASSQAAGGADTQYF. As DNA, the CDR3 is TGTGCCAGCAGCCAGGCGGCGGGGGGTGCAGATACGCAGTATTTT.

This chain joins TRBV7-2 and TRBJ1-6, with 8 bases aligning to TRBD1. V lost 1 base and J lost 9; bases outside the gene matches: 5. The CDR3 is 15 residues long. Looked up from germline, CDR1 is SGHTA and CDR2 is FQGNSA. This CDR3 is CASSLERDRTSPLHF. The CDR3 nucleotides are TGTGCCAGCAGCTTAGAACGGGACAGGACTTCACCCCTCCACTTT.